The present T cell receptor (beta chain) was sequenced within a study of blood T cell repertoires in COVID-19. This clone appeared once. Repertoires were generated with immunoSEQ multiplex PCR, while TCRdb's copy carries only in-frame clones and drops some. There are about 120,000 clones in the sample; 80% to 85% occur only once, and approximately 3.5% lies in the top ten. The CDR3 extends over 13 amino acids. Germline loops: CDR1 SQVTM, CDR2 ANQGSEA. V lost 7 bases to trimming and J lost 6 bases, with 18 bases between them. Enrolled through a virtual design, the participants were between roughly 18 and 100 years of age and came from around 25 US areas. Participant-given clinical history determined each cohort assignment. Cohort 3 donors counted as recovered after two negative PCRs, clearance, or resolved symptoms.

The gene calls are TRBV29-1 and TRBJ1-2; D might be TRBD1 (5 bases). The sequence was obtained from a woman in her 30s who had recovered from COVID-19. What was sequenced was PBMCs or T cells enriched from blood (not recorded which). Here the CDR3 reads CSALSGGSDGYTF. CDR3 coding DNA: TGCAGCGCCCTGAGCGGGGGATCGGATGGCTACACCTTC.